Presented here are 15 T cell receptor beta chains from one specimen sequenced in a study of CD8+ T cells in alopecia areata. Isolated RNA was reverse transcribed into cDNA used as the sequencing template. Sequenced by immunoSEQ multiplex PCR; TCRdb stores in-frame clones only, minus some. The sample includes over 200,000 clones, 64% seen only once; the top ten take about 4.2%. Regarding treatment: oral pan-JAK inhibitor, 5-10 mg twice daily. The starting material was CD4+ T cells sorted from blood, obtained at week 4, from a patient treated with tofacitinib. These receptors were obtained from a human donor with alopecia areata.

The chain uses TRBV5-1 and TRBJ1-1; D remains ambiguous. Trimming took off 0 bases at V and 1 base at J, with 16 bases between the two ends. Germline V lookup: CDR1 SGHRS, CDR2 YFSETQ. This CDR3 is 17 amino acids long. CDR3 bases: TGCGCCAGCAGCTTGGGGGCTCGAGGACGGTCGAACACTGAAGCTTTCTTT. Protein: CASSLGARGRSNTEAFF.

V and J are TRBV5-4 and TRBJ1-6, with D possibly being TRBD1 (6 bases). Germline V gives CDR1 SGHNT, CDR2 YYREEE (reference sequence). This CDR3 is 15 amino acids long. V was shortened by 4 bases and J by 8 bases, with 16 bases between the two germline ends. The CDR3 loop is CASSHGGRGDSPLHF. For the CDR3, the DNA is TGTGCCAGCAGCCATGGCGGCAGGGGCGATTCACCCCTCCACTTT.

V gene TRBV5-1 combines with J gene TRBJ1-2; D possibly corresponds to TRBD1 (6 bases). Germline loops: CDR1 SGHRS, CDR2 YFSETQ. This CDR3 contains 14 residues. The V end lost 0 bases, the J end lost 8 bases, and 14 bases lay between the germline ends. As DNA, the CDR3 is TGCGCCAGCAGCTTGGGACAGGCAACCGACGGCTACACCTTC. Translation gives CASSLGQATDGYTF. Full variable domain (missing parts from reference TRBV5-1 and TRBJ1-2): KAGVTQTPRYLIKTRGQQVTLSCSPISGHRSVSWYQQTPGQGLQFLFEYFSETQRNKGNFPGRFSGRQFSNSRSEMNVSTLELGDSALYLCASSLGQATDGYTFGSGTRLTVV.

The chain is built from TRBV29-1 and TRBJ2-7, with D unresolved. The CDR3 spans 13 residues. V was cut by 6 bases and J by 0 bases, with 12 bases left in between. Per the germline V gene, CDR1 is SQVTM and CDR2 is ANQGSEA. The CDR3: CSVPGRTSYEQYF. DNA for the CDR3: TGCAGCGTCCCAGGACGGACCTCCTACGAGCAGTACTTC.

The genes are TRBV5-1 and TRBJ2-6; D gene unclear. Trimming stripped 2 bases from V and 0 bases from J, with 6 bases between. The CDR3 totals 15 residues. Germline V lookup: CDR1 SGHRS, CDR2 YFSETQ. In DNA, the CDR3 is TGCGCCAGCAGCTTTGTGTACTCTGGGGCCAACGTCCTGACTTTC. Translating it yields CASSFVYSGANVLTF.

The chain employs TRBV23-1 and TRBJ2-1, with 10 nucleotides matching TRBD1. TRBV23-1 is noted as an ORF with a role that remains uncertain. The CDR3 totals 15 residues. V was clipped by 2 bases and J by 6 bases; unmatched bases: 4. CDR3 protein: CASSQDRGRPNEQFF. The CDR3 DNA sequence: TGCGCCAGCAGTCAAGACAGGGGGCGTCCCAATGAGCAGTTCTTC.

This clone was recorded once. The chain employs TRBV29-1 and TRBJ2-1; D might be TRBD1 (6 bases). Germline V lookup: CDR1 SQVTM, CDR2 ANQGSEA. This CDR3 contains 15 residues. Deletions cut 0 bases from V and 10 bases from J, with 19 bases between. This chain's CDR3 is CSVEEGTRQTGEQFF. The CDR3 coding sequence is TGCAGCGTTGAAGAAGGTACACGCCAAACAGGGGAGCAGTTCTTC.

V and J are TRBV18 and TRBJ2-7; 8 positions agree with TRBD2. The V gene's germline CDR1 is KGHSH and CDR2 LQKENI. This CDR3 is built from 15 residues. The V gene end was trimmed by 3 bases and the J gene end by 4 bases; junction bases not matched to a gene: 8. The CDR3 sequence is CASSPRGGGTYEQYF. The CDR3, as DNA: TGTGCCAGCTCACCTCGGGGCGGGGGGACTTACGAGCAGTACTTC.

The J gene is TRBJ1-2, the V gene TRBV5-1, with 11 nucleotides matching TRBD1. V gave up 0 bases and J gave up 4 bases; unmatched junction bases: 2. Germline-derived CDR1 and CDR2 are SGHRS and YFSETQ. The CDR3 consists of 15 residues. The CDR3 nucleotides read TGCGCCAGCAGCTTGGCCGGGACAGGGGGCTATGGCTACACCTTC. It yields the protein CASSLAGTGGYGYTF.

J is TRBJ2-1 and V is TRBV29-1; D gene unclear. The length of the CDR3 is 12 residues. V was cut by 3 bases and J by 3 bases, with 6 bases left in between. Germline loops: CDR1 SQVTM, CDR2 ANQGSEA. Written as DNA, the CDR3 is TGCAGCGTTGACAGGAACTACAATGAGCAGTTCTTC. Translation: CSVDRNYNEQFF.

The CDR3 coding sequence is TGTGCCAGCAGCCCGCTACCCGGGGGGAAGGCGACCCAGTACTTC. Translated, it gives CASSPLPGGKATQYF. The chain has TRBV5-5 and TRBJ2-5; 7 bases map to TRBD2. Germline CDR1 is SGHKS and CDR2 is YYEKEE (reference sequence). The V segment lost 4 bases and the J segment 7 bases; nucleotides outside the gene matches: 13. This CDR3 has 15 amino acids.

The rearrangement links TRBV19 to TRBJ1-1, with D perhaps TRBD1 (6 bases). This CDR3 region has 13 residues. Trimming cost V 5 bases and J 1 base, with 8 bases left between them. Germline CDR1 LNHDA, CDR2 SQIVND (reference sequence). The CDR3 sequence: CASSSQGNTEAFF. The CDR3, as DNA: TGTGCCAGTAGTTCACAGGGGAACACTGAAGCTTTCTTT. Filled out from reference TRBV19 and TRBJ1-1, the complete variable domain reads DGGITQSPKYLFRKEGQNVTLSCEQNLNHDAMYWYRQDPGQGLRLIYYSQIVNDFQKGDIAEGYSVSREKKESFPLTVTSAQKNPTAFYLCASSSQGNTEAFFGQGTRLTVV.

The chain recombines TRBV18 with TRBJ1-6, with a tentative D call TRBD1 (6 bases). The V gene lost 2 bases and the J gene lost 16 bases, with 15 bases spanning the gap. This CDR3 spans 13 amino acids. Germline loops: CDR1 KGHSH, CDR2 LQKENI. As DNA, the CDR3 is TGTGCCAGCTCACCAGACAGGACAAAACCTCTCCACTTT. Residues: CASSPDRTKPLHF.

The V call is TRBV21-1, the J call TRBJ1-1. TRBV21-1 is a known pseudogene. CDR3 size: 16 residues. The CDR3 region has the DNA TGTGCCAGCAGCGGGGGGGCAGCCCGCCTGAACACTGAAGCTTTCTTT. It yields the protein CASSGGAARLNTEAFF.

This clone was seen a few times. J is TRBJ2-3 and V is TRBV12-5; D ambiguous. Germline assignment: CDR1 LGHNT and CDR2 FRNRAP. The CDR3 has 13 residues. Deletions cut 5 bases from V and 1 base from J, with 7 bases between. For the CDR3, the DNA is TGTGCTAGTGGTCGAACCGGCACAGATACGCAGTATTTT. Protein product: CASGRTGTDTQYF.